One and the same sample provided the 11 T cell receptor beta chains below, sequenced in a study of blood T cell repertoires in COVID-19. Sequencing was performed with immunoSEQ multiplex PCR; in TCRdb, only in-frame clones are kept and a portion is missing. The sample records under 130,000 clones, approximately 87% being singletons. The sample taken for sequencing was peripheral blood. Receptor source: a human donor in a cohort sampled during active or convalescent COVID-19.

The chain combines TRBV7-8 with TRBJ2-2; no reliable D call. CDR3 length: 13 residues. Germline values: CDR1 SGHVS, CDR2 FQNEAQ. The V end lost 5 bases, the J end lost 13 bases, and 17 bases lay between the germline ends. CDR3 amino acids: CASSLRLPSGLFF. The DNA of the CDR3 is TGTGCCAGCAGCCTCCGACTCCCCTCGGGGCTGTTTTTT. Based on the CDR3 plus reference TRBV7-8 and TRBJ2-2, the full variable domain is GAGVSQSPRYKVAKRGQDVALRCDPISGHVSLFWYQQALGQGPEFLTYFQNEAQLDKSGLPSDRFFAERPEGSVSTLKIQRTQQEDSAVYLCASSLRLPSGLFFGEGSRLTVL.

The CDR3 DNA is TGTGCCAGCAGCGTAGGCAGAGAGGTTGGAAACACCATATATTTT. Translated: CASSVGREVGNTIYF. V and J are TRBV9 and TRBJ1-3; D unclear. Germline V gives CDR1 SGDLS, CDR2 YYNGEE. The CDR3 extends over 15 amino acids. The V gene lost 0 bases and the J gene lost 3 bases, with 10 bases spanning the gap.

The CDR3 loop is CASSSGITSNEQFF. CDR3 coding DNA: TGTGCCAGTAGTTCCGGGATTACAAGTAATGAGCAGTTCTTC. The chain is built from TRBV19 and TRBJ2-1, with a tentative D call TRBD2 (5 bases). Germline CDR1 reads LNHDA; CDR2 reads SQIVND (reference sequence). The CDR3 has 14 residues. V was shortened by 5 bases and J by 7 bases, with 15 bases between the two germline ends.

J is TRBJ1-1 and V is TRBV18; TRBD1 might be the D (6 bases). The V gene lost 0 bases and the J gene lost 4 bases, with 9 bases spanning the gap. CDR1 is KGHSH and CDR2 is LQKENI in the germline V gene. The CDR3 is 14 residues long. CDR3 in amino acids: CASSPPGQSTEAFF. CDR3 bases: TGTGCCAGCTCACCACCCGGACAGTCCACTGAAGCTTTCTTT.

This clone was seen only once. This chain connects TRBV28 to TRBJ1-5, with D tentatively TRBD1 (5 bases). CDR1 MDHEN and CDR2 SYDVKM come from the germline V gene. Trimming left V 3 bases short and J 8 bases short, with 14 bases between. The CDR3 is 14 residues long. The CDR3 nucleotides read TGTGCCAGCAGTTTCGGGGGGTTTTCGAAGCCCCAGCATTTT. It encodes CASSFGGFSKPQHF.

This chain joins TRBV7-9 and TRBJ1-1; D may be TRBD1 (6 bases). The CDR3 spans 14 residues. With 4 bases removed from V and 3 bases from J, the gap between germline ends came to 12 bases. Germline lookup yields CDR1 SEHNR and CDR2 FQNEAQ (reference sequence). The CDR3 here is CASSSQGWDTEAFF. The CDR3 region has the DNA TGTGCCAGCAGCTCGCAGGGGTGGGACACTGAAGCTTTCTTT.

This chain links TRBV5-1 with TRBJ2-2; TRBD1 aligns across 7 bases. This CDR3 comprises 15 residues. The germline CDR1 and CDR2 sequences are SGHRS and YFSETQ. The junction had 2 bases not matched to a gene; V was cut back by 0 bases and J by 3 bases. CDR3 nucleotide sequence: TGCGCCAGCAGCTTGGACGGGACAGACACCGGGGAGCTGTTTTTT. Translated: CASSLDGTDTGELFF.

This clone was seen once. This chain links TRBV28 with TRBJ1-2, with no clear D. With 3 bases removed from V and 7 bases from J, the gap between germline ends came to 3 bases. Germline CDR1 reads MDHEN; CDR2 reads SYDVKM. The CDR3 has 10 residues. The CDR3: CASSFIGYTF. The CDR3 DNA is TGTGCCAGCAGTTTCATTGGCTACACCTTC.

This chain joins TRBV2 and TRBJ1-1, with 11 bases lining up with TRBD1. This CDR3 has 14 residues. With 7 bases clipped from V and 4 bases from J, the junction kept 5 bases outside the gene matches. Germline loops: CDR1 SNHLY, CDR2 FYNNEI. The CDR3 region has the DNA TGTGCCAGCAAGAGGGACAGGGGGGGCACTGAAGCTTTCTTT. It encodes CASKRDRGGTEAFF.

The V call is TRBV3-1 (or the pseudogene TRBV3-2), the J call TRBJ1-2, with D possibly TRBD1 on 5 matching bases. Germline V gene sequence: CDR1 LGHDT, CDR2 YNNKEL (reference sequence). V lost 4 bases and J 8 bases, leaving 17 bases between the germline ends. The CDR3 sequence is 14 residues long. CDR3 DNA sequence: TGTGCCAGCAGCCCGACGCGCAGGCAGGGAGGCTACACCTTC. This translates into CASSPTRRQGGYTF.

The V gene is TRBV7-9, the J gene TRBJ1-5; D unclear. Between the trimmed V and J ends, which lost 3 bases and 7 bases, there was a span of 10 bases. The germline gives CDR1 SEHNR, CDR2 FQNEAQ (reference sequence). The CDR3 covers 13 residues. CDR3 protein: CASSLNERQPQHF. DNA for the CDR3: TGTGCCAGCAGCTTGAATGAGCGGCAGCCCCAGCATTTT.